The 14 T cell receptor beta chains listed next were all sequenced from one sample in a study of blood T cell repertoires in COVID-19. Generated by immunoSEQ multiplex PCR, the TCRdb table keeps only in-frame clones and is missing some. The sample gives around 42,000 clones, roughly 83% of which show up once; 2.6% is in the top ten. Material: peripheral blood. These receptors were collected from a woman aged 55-70 years with acute or convalescent COVID-19.

V usage is TRBV30 and J usage is TRBJ2-7, with 7 bases aligning to TRBD2. The germline gives CDR1 GTSNPN, CDR2 SVGIG (reference sequence). This CDR3 is built from 14 residues. The junction had 6 bases not matched to a gene; V was cut back by 1 base and J by 3 bases. In DNA, the CDR3 is TGTGCCTGGAGTGGGGGGGGGAAAAACTACGAGCAGTACTTC. It specifies CAWSGGGKNYEQYF.

The chain is built from TRBV7-8 and TRBJ1-5; no definite D call. The V end lost 0 bases, the J end lost 1 base, and 7 bases lay between the germline ends. CDR3 size: 15 residues. Germline CDR1 SGHVS, CDR2 FQNEAQ. The DNA of the CDR3 is TGTGCCAGCAGCTTAGCAGCTAGGAGCAATCAGCCCCAGCATTTT. The encoded protein is CASSLAARSNQPQHF.

The chain joins TRBV2 to TRBJ2-6; 9 nucleotides match TRBD1. The CDR3 extends over 17 amino acids. V gave up 5 bases and J gave up 1 base; unmatched junction bases: 6. CDR1 is SNHLY, CDR2 FYNNEI, per germline. CDR3 nucleotides: TGTGCCAGCAGTCTTACAGGGGGCTCTTCTGGGGCCAACGTCCTGACTTTC. Protein: CASSLTGGSSGANVLTF.

The CDR3 DNA sequence: TGCAGCGTTAGGACCGGGACTAGCGGCTACAATGAGCAGTTCTTC. Translated: CSVRTGTSGYNEQFF. V gene TRBV29-1 combines with J gene TRBJ2-1, with 11 bases that match TRBD2. Germline V gene sequence: CDR1 SQVTM, CDR2 ANQGSEA. The CDR3 contains 15 residues. Germline trimming cut 5 bases from V and 3 bases from J; bases unmatched to any gene: 6.

The chain combines TRBV29-1 with TRBJ1-2; 8 positions agree with TRBD1. CDR1 and CDR2 (germline): SQVTM, ANQGSEA. Trimming at V came to 5 bases and at J to 5 bases, leaving 13 bases not matched to a gene. The length of the CDR3 is 15 residues. For the CDR3, the DNA is TGCAGCGTTCTCACAGGGGGACGAGGGGCATATGGCTACACCTTC. Its translation: CSVLTGGRGAYGYTF.

The CDR3 loop is CSGGPSGIYNEQFF. As DNA, the CDR3 is TGCAGCGGGGGTCCTAGCGGGATCTACAATGAGCAGTTCTTC. The chain carries TRBV29-1 and TRBJ2-1, with 9 bases aligning to TRBD2. Unmatched junction bases numbered 7, after V lost 7 bases and J lost 3 bases. The CDR3 is made up of 14 amino acids. Per germline, CDR1 SQVTM and CDR2 ANQGSEA.

This chain connects TRBV11-2 to TRBJ2-1; 11 bases are a match to TRBD2. Trimming at V came to 1 base and at J to 4 bases, leaving 6 bases not matched to a gene. The CDR3 is 17 residues long. The germline CDR1 and CDR2 sequences are SGHAT and FQNNGV. The CDR3 here is CASSLGLAGGPYNEQFF. Written as DNA, the CDR3 is TGTGCCAGCAGCTTAGGGCTAGCGGGAGGCCCGTACAATGAGCAGTTCTTC. The entire variable domain, with the rest obtained from reference TRBV11-2 and TRBJ2-1, is as follows: EAGVAQSPRYKIIEKRQSVAFWCNPISGHATLYWYQQILGQGPKLLIQFQNNGVVDDSQLPKDRFSAERLKGVDSTLKIQPAKLEDSAVYLCASSLGLAGGPYNEQFFGPGTRLTVL.

This chain joins TRBV28 and TRBJ1-5; possibly TRBD1 for D (5 bases). CDR1 MDHEN and CDR2 SYDVKM come from the germline V gene. This CDR3 has 16 amino acids. Trimming stripped 7 bases from V and 6 bases from J, with 22 bases between. The CDR3 DNA sequence: TGTGCCAGCAAACTTGGGGCAGGGAAGGGCCGTCAGCCCCAGCATTTT. Translated, it gives CASKLGAGKGRQPQHF.

This clone was observed a few times. The rearrangement links TRBV3-1 (or the pseudogene TRBV3-2) to TRBJ1-1, with 10 bases fitting TRBD1. The ends lost 6 bases at V and 1 base at J; junction bases unmatched: 14. The CDR3 is made up of 18 amino acids. Germline V CDR1 and CDR2: LGHDT, YNNKEL (reference sequence). The CDR3 DNA reads as TGTGCCAGCAGAATGACAGGGGGCATGGGGCCCGGGAACACTGAAGCTTTCTTT. Encoded protein: CASRMTGGMGPGNTEAFF.

The chain joins TRBV6-6 to TRBJ2-5; a weak D match, TRBD1 (6 bases). This CDR3 has 15 residues. CDR1 and CDR2 (germline): MNHNY, SVGAGI (reference sequence). The V end was cut by 5 bases, the J end by 2 bases, with 15 bases between. CDR3 amino acids: CASSRLADRQETQYF. The DNA for the CDR3 is TGTGCCAGCAGTCGACTCGCCGACAGGCAAGAGACCCAGTACTTC.

V and J are TRBV5-1 and TRBJ2-3; 9 bases are a match to TRBD1. The CDR3 sequence is 16 residues long. V shed 3 bases and J 3 bases; nucleotides not matched to a gene: 8. Germline V gene sequence: CDR1 SGHRS, CDR2 YFSETQ. CDR3 residues: CASSWRDRVKTDTQYF. In DNA form, the CDR3 reads TGCGCCAGCAGCTGGAGGGACAGGGTTAAAACAGATACGCAGTATTTT.

This clone was detected only once. This rearrangement joins TRBV28 to TRBJ2-7, with 10 bases that match TRBD1. V was pared by 7 bases and J by 4 bases, with 16 bases of the junction left unmatched. Germline V gene sequence: CDR1 MDHEN, CDR2 SYDVKM. This CDR3 region has 17 residues. CDR3 sequence reads: CASTSSLGQGEGYEQYF. The CDR3 nucleotides are TGTGCCAGCACCAGCAGTTTAGGACAGGGGGAGGGGTACGAGCAGTACTTC.

J is TRBJ2-7 and V is TRBV2; 9 bases are shared with TRBD2. This CDR3 contains 14 residues. Trimming removed 6 bases from V and 3 bases from J; junction bases left unmatched: 6. Germline V gene data show CDR1 as SNHLY and CDR2 as FYNNEI. The CDR3 protein is CASRGRGGGYEQYF. In nucleotides, the CDR3 is TGTGCCAGCAGAGGGCGGGGGGGAGGCTACGAGCAGTACTTC.

This clone has more than one count but fewer than ten. The chain recombines TRBV3-1 (or the pseudogene TRBV3-2) with TRBJ2-2; weak D call: TRBD2 (6 bases). Germline V lookup: CDR1 LGHDT, CDR2 YNNKEL (reference sequence). The CDR3 is 16 amino acids. Trimming stripped 4 bases from V and 3 bases from J, with 15 bases between. CDR3 bases: TGTGCCAGCAGCCCTCAAGGAGGGCCGTACACCGGGGAGCTGTTTTTT. Protein sequence: CASSPQGGPYTGELFF.